Detailed here is one T cell receptor beta chain. These data originate in a study of blood T cell repertoires in COVID-19. At the level of the study: Samples came from the United States, Italy and Spain, spanning acute and convalescent COVID-19. Nucleic acid was either cDNA or gDNA, and it came from T cells, B-cell-depleted T cells, or PBMCs.

Clones were sequenced by immunoSEQ multiplex PCR, and TCRdb holds only the in-frame ones, with some missing. Among hundreds of thousands of clones listed, roughly 89% were seen once. Trimming removed 0 bases from V and 0 bases from J, with 6 bases in between. The germline gives CDR1 SGHAT, CDR2 FQNNGV. The CDR3 extends over 15 amino acids. J is TRBJ2-1 and V is TRBV11-2, with a weak D call TRBD1 (6 bases). Sequencing was performed on peripheral blood. This sequence originates from a woman in her twenties or thirties with active or convalescent COVID-19. CDR3 in DNA: TGTGCCAGCAGCTTAGAACAGGGCTCCTACAATGAGCAGTTCTTC. It is translated as CASSLEQGSYNEQFF.